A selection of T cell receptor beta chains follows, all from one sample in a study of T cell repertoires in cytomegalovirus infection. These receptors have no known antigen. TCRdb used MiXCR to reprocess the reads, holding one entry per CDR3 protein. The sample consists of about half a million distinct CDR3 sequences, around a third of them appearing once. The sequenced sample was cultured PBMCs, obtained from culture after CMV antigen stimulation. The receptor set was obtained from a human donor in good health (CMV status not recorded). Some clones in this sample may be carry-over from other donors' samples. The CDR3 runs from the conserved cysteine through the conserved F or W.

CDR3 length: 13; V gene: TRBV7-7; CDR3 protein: CASSLGRTYEQYF
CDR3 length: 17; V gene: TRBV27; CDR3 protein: CASSLARTGQLHTEAFF
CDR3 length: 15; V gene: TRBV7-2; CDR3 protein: CASSSDRFLLNEQFF
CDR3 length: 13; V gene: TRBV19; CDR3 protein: CASSKGYTGELFF
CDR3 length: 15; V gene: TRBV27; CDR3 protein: CASSQGLAEYNEQFF
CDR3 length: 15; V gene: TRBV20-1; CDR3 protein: CSASNPGQNTDTQYF
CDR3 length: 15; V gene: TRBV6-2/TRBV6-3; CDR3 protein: CASSKSRTITGELFF
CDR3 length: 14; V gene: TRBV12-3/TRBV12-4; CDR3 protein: CASSPMSRGQPQHF
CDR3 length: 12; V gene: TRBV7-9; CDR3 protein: CASSHGWKTQYF
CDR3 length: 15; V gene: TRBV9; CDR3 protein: CASSPLAGTGHEQYF
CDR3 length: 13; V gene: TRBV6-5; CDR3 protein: CASTPPGGTEAFF
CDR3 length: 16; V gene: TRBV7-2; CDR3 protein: CASSSFSLTSGNTIYF
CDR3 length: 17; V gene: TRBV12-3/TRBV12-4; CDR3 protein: CASSLVRRSGQNYGYTF
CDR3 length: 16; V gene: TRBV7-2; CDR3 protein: CASSLAPAAIYYGYTF
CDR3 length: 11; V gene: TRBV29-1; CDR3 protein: CSVQGSTEAFF
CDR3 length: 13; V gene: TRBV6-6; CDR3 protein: CASSPAGWTEAFF
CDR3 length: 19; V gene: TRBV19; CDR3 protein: CASHEGLAEFWGSTDTQYF
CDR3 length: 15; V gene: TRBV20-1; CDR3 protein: CSARGLQGLHREQYF
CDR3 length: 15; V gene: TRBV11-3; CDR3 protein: CASRKDSSVADTQYF
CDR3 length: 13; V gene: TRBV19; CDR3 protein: CASARTAGNTIYF
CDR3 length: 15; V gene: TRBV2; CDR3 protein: CASSEQGLSYNEQFF
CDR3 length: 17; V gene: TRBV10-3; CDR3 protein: CAISESVEGRTKNIQYF
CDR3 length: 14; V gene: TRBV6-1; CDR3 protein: CASGEGQFNQPQHF
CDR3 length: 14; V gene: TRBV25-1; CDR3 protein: CASSGQGGATEAFF
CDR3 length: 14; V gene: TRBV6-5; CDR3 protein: CASSYETGGQPQHF
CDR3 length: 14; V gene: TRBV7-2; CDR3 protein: CASSLGAPSYEQYF
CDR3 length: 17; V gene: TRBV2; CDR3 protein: CASSEGPGGLSAQPQHF
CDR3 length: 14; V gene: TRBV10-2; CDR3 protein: CASSDPGGGTEAFF
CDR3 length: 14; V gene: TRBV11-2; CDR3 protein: CASSLDFGQETQYF
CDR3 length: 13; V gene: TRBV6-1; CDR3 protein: CALLGTSGHEQYF
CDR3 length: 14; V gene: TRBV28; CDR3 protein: CASSTGVLNYGYTF
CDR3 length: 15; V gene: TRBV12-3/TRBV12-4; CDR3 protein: CASSRAQGNYNEQFF
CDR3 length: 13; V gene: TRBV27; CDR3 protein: CASSLNVLGGYTF
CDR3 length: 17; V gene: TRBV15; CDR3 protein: CATSRAPNVRDGYGYTF
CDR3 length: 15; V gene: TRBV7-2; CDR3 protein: CASSLESAYNSPLHF
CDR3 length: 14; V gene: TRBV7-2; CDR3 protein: CASSRDRGTGELFF
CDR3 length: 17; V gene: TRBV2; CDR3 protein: CASSERAREAHHNEQFF
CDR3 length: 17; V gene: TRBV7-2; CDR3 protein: CASSYNPTGESSHEQFF
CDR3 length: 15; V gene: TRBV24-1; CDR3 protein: CATSEEGLYTDTQYF
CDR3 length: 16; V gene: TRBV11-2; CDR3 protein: CASSLVAGGLSGELFF
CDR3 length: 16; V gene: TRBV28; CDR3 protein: CASNGAEGEAYNEQFF
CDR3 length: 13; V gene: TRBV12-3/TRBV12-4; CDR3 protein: CASGAEYNSPLHF
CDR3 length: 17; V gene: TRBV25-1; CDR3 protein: CASSVPTGAAGANVLTF
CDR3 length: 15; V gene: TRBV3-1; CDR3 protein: CASSQDPRKSETQYF
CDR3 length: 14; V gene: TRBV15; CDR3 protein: CATSGNRGYNEQFF
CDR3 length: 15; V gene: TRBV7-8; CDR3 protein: CASSLWGQGAAEQFF
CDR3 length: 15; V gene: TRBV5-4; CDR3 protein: CASSLELAGVDEQFF
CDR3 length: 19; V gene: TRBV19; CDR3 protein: CASRFLTQGYPNDNYGYTF
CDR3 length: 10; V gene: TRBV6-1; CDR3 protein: CASGLLSQHF